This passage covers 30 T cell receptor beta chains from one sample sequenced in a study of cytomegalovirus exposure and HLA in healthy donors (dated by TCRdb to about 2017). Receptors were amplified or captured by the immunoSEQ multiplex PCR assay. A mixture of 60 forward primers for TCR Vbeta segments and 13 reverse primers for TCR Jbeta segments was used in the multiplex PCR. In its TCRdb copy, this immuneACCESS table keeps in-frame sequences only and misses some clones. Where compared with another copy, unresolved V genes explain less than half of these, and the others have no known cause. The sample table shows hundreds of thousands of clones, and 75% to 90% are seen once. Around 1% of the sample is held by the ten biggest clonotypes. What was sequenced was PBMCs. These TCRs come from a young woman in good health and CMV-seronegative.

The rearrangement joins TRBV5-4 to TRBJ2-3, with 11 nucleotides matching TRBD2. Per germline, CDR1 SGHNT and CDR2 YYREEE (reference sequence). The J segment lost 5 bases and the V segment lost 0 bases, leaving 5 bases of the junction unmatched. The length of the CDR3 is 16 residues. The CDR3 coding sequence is TGTGCCAGCAGCTTGGGGGTAGCGGGGGGGGAAGATACGCAGTATTTT. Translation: CASSLGVAGGEDTQYF.

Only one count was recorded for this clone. CDR3 sequence reads: CASRETNIAGRETQYF. The DNA of the CDR3 is TGTGCCAGCAGAGAAACTAACATAGCGGGGAGAGAGACCCAGTACTTC. This rearrangement joins TRBV2 to TRBJ2-5, with 8 bases identical to TRBD2. Germline CDR1 is SNHLY and CDR2 is FYNNEI. The V segment lost 6 bases and the J segment 4 bases; nucleotides outside the gene matches: 13. This CDR3 spans 16 amino acids.

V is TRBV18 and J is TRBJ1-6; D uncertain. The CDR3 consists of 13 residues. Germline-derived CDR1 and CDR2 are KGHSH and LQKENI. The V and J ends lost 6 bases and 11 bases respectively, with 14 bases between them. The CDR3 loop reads CASSPYGVPPLHF. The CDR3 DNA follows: TGTGCCAGCTCTCCCTACGGGGTGCCACCCCTCCACTTT. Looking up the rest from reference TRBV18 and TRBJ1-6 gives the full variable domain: NAGVMQNPRHLVRRRGQEARLRCSPMKGHSHVYWYRQLPEEGLKFMVYLQKENIIDESGMPKERFSAEFPKEGPSILRIQQVVRGDSAAYFCASSPYGVPPLHFGNGTRLTVT.

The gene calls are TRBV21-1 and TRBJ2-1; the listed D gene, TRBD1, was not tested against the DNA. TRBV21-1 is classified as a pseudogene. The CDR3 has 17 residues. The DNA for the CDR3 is TGTGCCAGCAGCAAAGGCCCGGGACAGGGGGCGGGCGGTGAGCAGTTCTTC. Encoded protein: CASSKGPGQGAGGEQFF.

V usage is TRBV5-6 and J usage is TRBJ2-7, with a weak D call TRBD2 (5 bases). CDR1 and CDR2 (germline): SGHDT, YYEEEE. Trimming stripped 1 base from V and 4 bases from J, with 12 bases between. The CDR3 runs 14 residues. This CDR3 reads CASSLFLAGYEQYF. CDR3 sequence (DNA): TGTGCCAGCAGCTTGTTCCTAGCTGGGTACGAGCAGTACTTC.

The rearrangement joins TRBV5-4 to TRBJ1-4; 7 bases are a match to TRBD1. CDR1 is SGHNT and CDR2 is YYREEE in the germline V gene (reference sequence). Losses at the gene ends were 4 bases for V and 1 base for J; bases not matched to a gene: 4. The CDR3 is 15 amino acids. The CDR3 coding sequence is TGTGCCAGCAGCCGAGGACAGGAAACTAATGAAAAACTGTTTTTT. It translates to CASSRGQETNEKLFF.

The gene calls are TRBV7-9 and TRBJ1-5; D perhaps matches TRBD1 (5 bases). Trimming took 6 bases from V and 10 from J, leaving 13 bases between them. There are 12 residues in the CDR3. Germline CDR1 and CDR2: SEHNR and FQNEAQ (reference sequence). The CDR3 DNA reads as TGTGCCAGCAGTCTGACGGGGGTTCCCCAGCATTTT. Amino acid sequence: CASSLTGVPQHF.

The CDR3 nucleotides are TGTGCCAGCAGCTTATGGTTATCGGGGGGGCCTGCCGGGGAGCTGTTTTTT. Translated, it gives CASSLWLSGGPAGELFF. The J gene is TRBJ2-2, the V gene TRBV7-8; 8 nucleotides line up with TRBD2. CDR1 is SGHVS and CDR2 is FQNEAQ in the germline V gene. The length of the CDR3 is 17 residues. J was trimmed by 6 bases and V by 2 bases; bases with no gene match: 11.

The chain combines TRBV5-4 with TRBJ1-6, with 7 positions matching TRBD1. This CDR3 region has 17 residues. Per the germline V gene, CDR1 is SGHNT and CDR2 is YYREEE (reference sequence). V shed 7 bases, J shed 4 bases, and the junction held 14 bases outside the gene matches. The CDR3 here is CASPFTPQGLYNSPLHF. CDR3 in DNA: TGTGCCAGCCCTTTTACTCCACAGGGGTTATATAATTCACCCCTCCACTTT.

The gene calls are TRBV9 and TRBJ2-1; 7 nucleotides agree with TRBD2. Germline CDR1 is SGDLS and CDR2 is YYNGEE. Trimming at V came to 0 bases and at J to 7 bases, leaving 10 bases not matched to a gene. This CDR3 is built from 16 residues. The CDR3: CASSVAQRVGGNEQFF. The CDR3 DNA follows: TGTGCCAGCAGCGTAGCCCAGCGAGTGGGGGGGAATGAGCAGTTCTTC.

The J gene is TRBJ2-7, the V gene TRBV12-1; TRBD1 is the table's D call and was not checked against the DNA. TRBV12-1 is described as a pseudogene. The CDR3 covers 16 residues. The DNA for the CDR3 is TGTGCCAGCAGCTTTGACGGGACAGGGAGGTTGTGCGAGCAGTACTTC. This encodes CASSFDGTGRLCEQYF.

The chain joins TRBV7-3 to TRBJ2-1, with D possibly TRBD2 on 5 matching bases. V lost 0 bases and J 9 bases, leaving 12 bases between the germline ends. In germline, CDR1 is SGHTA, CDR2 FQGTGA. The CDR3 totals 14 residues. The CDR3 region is CASSLTSERAEQFF. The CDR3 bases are TGTGCCAGCAGCTTAACCTCCGAGAGGGCTGAGCAGTTCTTC.

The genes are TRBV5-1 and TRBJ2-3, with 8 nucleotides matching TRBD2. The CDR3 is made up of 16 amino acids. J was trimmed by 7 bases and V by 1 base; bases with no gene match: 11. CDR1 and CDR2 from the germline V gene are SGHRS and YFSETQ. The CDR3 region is CASSLPGGASAYTQYF. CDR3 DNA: TGCGCCAGCAGCTTGCCCGGGGGGGCAAGTGCGTATACGCAGTATTTT.

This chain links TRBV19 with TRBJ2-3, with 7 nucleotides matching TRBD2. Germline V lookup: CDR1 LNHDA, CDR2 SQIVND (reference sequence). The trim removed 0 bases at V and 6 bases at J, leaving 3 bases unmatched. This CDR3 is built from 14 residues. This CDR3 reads CASSIEAGLDTQYF. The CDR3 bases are TGTGCCAGTAGTATAGAAGCGGGGCTCGATACGCAGTATTTT.

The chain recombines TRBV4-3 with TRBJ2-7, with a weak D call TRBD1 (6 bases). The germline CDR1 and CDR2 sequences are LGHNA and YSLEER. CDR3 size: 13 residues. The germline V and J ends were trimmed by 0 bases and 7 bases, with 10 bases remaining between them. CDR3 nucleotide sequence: TGCGCCAGCAGCCAAGATAGGGGGACGGAGCAGTACTTC. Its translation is CASSQDRGTEQYF.

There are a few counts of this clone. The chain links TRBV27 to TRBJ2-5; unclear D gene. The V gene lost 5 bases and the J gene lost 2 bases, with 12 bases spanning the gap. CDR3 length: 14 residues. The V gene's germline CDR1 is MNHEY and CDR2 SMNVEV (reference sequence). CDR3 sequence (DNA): TGTGCCAGCAGTGCGGATTGGCTTCAAGAGACCCAGTACTTC. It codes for CASSADWLQETQYF.

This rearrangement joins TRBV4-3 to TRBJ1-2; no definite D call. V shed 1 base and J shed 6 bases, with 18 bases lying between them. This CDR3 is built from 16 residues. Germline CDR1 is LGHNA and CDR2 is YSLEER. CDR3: CASSQGRPTEPNGYTF. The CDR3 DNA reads TGCGCCAGCAGCCAAGGTCGCCCTACAGAGCCCAATGGCTACACCTTC.

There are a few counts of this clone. The CDR3 nucleotides read TGTGCCAGCAGCCACAGACAGGGGCCACTCTCTGGAAACACCATATATTTT. Protein sequence: CASSHRQGPLSGNTIYF. The chain links TRBV4-2 to TRBJ1-3; TRBD1 aligns across 8 bases. J gave up 0 bases and V 3 bases, and 7 bases lay outside the gene matches. Germline values: CDR1 LGHNA, CDR2 YNFKEQ. The CDR3 is made up of 17 amino acids.

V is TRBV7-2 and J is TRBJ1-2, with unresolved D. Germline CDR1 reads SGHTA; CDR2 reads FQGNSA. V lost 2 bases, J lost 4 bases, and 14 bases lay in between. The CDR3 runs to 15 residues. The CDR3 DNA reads TGTGCCAGCAGCTTAAGCCCACGAGGGTTCTATGGCTACACCTTC. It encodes CASSLSPRGFYGYTF.

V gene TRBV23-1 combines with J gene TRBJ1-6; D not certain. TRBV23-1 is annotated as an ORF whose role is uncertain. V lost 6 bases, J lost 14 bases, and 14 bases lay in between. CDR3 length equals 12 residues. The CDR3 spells CASRRRVKALHF. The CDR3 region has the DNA TGCGCCAGCAGACGACGGGTCAAGGCCCTCCACTTT.

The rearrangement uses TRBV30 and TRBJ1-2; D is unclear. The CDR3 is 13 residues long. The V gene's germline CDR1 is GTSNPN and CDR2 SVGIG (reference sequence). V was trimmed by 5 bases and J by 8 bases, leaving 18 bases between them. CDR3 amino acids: CAWDLGGGEGYTF. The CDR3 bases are TGTGCCTGGGATCTCGGAGGAGGTGAAGGCTACACCTTC.

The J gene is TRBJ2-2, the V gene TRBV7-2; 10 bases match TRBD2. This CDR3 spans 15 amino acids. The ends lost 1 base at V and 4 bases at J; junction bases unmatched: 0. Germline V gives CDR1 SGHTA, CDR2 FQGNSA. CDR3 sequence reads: CASSLGTSGTGELFF. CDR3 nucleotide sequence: TGTGCCAGCAGCTTAGGGACTAGCGGCACCGGGGAGCTGTTTTTT.

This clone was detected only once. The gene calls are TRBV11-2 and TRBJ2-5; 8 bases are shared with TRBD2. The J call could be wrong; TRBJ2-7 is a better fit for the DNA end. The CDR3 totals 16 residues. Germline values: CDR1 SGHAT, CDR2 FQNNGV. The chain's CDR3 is CASSLPPGGARGEQYF. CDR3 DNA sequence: TGTGCCAGCAGCTTACCCCCGGGGGGGGCAAGGGGCGAGCAGTACTTC.

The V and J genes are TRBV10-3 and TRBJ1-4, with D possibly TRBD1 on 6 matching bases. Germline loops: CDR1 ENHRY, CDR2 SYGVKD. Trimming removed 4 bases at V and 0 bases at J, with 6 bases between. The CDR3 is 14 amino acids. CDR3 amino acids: CAISGTATNEKLFF. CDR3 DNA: TGTGCCATCAGTGGGACAGCAACTAATGAAAAACTGTTTTTT.

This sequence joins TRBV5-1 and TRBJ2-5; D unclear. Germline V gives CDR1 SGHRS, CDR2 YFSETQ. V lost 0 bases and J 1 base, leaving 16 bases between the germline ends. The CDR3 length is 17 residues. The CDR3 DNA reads TGCGCCAGCAGCTTGGAACAGTCGTTAAGGATCCAAGAGACCCAGTACTTC. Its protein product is CASSLEQSLRIQETQYF.

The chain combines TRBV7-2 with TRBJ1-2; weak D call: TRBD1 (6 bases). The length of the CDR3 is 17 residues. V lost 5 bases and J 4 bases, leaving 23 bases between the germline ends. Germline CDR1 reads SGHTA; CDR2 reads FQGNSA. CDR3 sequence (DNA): TGTGCCAGCAGCAAGCAGGGCAGGGGAGTTTCTGGCTATGGCTACACCTTC. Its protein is CASSKQGRGVSGYGYTF.

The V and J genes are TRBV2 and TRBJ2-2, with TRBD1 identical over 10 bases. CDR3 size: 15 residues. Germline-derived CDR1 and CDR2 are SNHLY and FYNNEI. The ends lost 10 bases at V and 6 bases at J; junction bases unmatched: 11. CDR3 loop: CATGTGVLSAGELFF. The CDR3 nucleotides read TGTGCCACCGGGACAGGGGTTTTGTCCGCCGGGGAGCTGTTTTTT.

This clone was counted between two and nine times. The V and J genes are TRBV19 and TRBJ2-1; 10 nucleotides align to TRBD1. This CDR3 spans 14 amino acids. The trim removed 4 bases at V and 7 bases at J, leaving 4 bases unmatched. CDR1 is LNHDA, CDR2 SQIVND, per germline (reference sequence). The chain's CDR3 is CASSRGGQGNEQFF. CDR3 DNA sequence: TGTGCCAGTAGTAGGGGGGGACAGGGGAATGAGCAGTTCTTC.

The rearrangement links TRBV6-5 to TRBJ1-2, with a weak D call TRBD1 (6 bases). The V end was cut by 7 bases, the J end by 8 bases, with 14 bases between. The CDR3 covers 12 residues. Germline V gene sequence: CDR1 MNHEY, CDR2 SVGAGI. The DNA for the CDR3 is TGTGCCAGCACCCTAAGGGGGTGGGGCTACACCTTC. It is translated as CASTLRGWGYTF.

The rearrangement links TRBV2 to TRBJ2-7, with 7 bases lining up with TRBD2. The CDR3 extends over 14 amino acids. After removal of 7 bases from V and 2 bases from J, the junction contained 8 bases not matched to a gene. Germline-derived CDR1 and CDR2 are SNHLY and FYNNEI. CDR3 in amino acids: CASTSASGTYEQYF. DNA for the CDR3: TGTGCCAGCACTTCGGCTAGCGGTACCTACGAGCAGTACTTC.